This T cell receptor beta chain was documented in a study of cytomegalovirus exposure and HLA in healthy donors (dated by TCRdb to 2016 to 2017). With regard to the full study: According to an earlier analysis of around 600 of the donors, roughly 180 million T cells yielded over 90 million unique TCR beta sequences and about 300 Gb of sequence data. Typing coverage varied by locus: 629-630 donors for A, B, C, DRB1 and DQB1; approximately 520 for DQA1; 606 for DPA1; roughly 470 for DPB1. Class I and class II HLA loci were covered by the typing at four-digit resolution. The study was designed to test whether signatures of past pathogen exposure could be identified by cataloging public T cell receptors. The study used immunosequencing to profile the T cell repertoires of 666 subjects and linked those repertoires to cytomegalovirus serostatus. The genetic ancestry cluster associated with self-reported Caucasian donors included about 81% of the roughly 400 genotyped donors. Because of strong linkage in the cohort, roughly five DR-DQ haplotypes were treated as single units for association and clustering. A separate validation cohort of more than 100 different subjects was used in addition to the roughly 700-subject first cohort. About 280 gigabases of sequencing data and 91 million or so unique TCR sequences made up an early release that covered 500 to 700 HLA-typed donors. All discovery cohort repertoires had been generated using a single sequencing platform. To decide whether each TCR beta V gene segment behaved as functional or pseudogenic, an earlier analysis of over 500 of the donors relied on high-throughput TCR beta sequencing. To study patterns of TCR occurrence, a later analysis re-analyzed previously published TCR beta repertoires from more than 550 donors and added high-resolution HLA genotyping. Donor age, sex, ethnicity and CMV serostatus were compiled alongside the repertoire data. A later genetic analysis used genome-wide SNP genotypes for about three fifths of the 666 donors, treating that subset as a discovery cohort. Among 350 to 400 genotyped donors of the cohort, an average of approximately 240,000 unique TCR beta nucleotide sequences were sequenced per donor, roughly a sixth of them non-productive. The later analysis used no new phenotypic data to find candidate immune exposures, relying instead on TCR beta sequences and their occurrence across donors. High-throughput TCR immunosequencing, statistical association of individual TCRs with disease status, and machine learning were combined to predict cytomegalovirus infection status.

From cysteine to phenylalanine, the CDR3 is 14 amino acids long. Only the CDR3 portion is preserved as DNA: 42 bases, with reading frame beginning at the first base. Deletion took 2 bases off V and 2 bases off J, with a span of 9 bases between the germline ends. CDR1 and CDR2 are read off the germline V gene as SGHRS and YFSETQ. Study-wide conclusions, independent of this receptor: A cluster of highly shared sequence variants was judged likely to represent a technical artifact of the sequencing pipeline. In a later analysis, most CMV-associated TCR beta chains were found to appear HLA-restricted, with HLA associations seemingly driven largely by CMV exposure. Correlated functional status among segregating V segments might reflect linkage disequilibrium, but an unknown experimental factor could not be ruled out. In a later analysis, HLA-associated TCR beta chains were found to be more clonally expanded and to have lower generation probabilities than equally common non-associated chains. In an earlier analysis of some 500 of the donors, most TCR beta V segments appeared in productive rearrangements about 87% or about 30% of the time, broadly matching IMGT annotations. In a later analysis, 16,951 TCR beta sequences were associated with specific HLA alleles at a false discovery rate of 0.05. Sequencing depth was assumed to be roughly uniform across donors in the presence/absence analyses, though that assumption may not hold. A further reported finding was that TCR beta sequences accurately predicted the HLA-A and HLA-B alleles for most subjects in the first cohort. A total of 150 or so TCR beta chains were listed by the study as associated with cytomegalovirus. Only TCR beta chains were sequenced in this cohort, and the absence of alpha or paired-chain data limited detectable features. In vitro tests confirmed that a few of the cytomegalovirus-associated TCR beta chains recognize cytomegalovirus antigens. The only immune exposure information available for the cohort was CMV serostatus. Most TCR sequences were observed very rarely across donors, whereas some public TCRs were present in many individuals. A later analysis reported that several top co-occurrence clusters appeared linked to parvovirus B19, influenza, CMV and Epstein-Barr virus. In a later analysis, TCR association rates were found to vary across HLA loci, with the most associated TCRs seen for DRB1 alleles and the fewest for HLA-C alleles. An association between a missense DCLRE1C variant and V-gene and J-gene trimming of TCR beta chains was found in a later genetic analysis and replicated in an independent cohort. Some IMGT-functional V segments, including TRBV6-2 and TRBV6-3, could not be told apart with the 87-base-pair reads, so those segments were excluded. When HLA alleles, especially DR and DQ, strongly co-occurred, attributing TCR associations to individual alleles was difficult. A later genetic analysis reported fewer N-insertions in productive TCRs among donors in an Asian-associated ancestry cluster than the roughly 700-donor mean. Because counts were too low, seventeen rarely observed V segments, including chromosome 9 orphons, were left out of the earlier analysis of some 600 of the donors. The classifier was reported to diagnose cytomegalovirus status with high specificity and sensitivity in both the original cohort and the validation cohort. It was suggested by the authors that the approach could potentially be generalized to other disease states and immunological phenotypes. HLA typing was unavailable for some donors at each locus, so association tests used only the typed subset.

The cohort comprised approximately 700 healthy bone marrow donors. Cohort members were all nominally healthy when sampled, although unrecorded immune exposures were likely present. The donor tested CMV seropositive and was one of the 289 seropositive cohort members. Each donor provided a peripheral blood sample, and peripheral blood mononuclear cells were used for TCR beta sequencing. Genomic DNA extraction from the blood cell samples was performed with the Qiagen DNeasy Blood Extraction Kit. Remarks on this clone: Its binding antigen is unknown. It has no much larger one-base neighbor in the sample; base qualities were not kept.

Libraries were built with the immunoSEQ multiplex PCR assay. The multiplex PCR relied on a mix of 60 forward primers for TCR Vbeta segments and 13 reverse primers for TCR Jbeta segments. A multiplex PCR assay on genomic DNA amplified the CDR3 region of rearranged TCR beta genes. Amplified TCR beta libraries were sequenced as 87-base-pair reads on the Illumina HiSeq System. From the authors' description of their analysis: Across the roughly 700 repertoires, a later analysis counted some 81 million unique TCR beta chains, around 11 million of which were shared by at least two donors. Raw reads were error-corrected and collapsed into unique sequences by a nearest-neighbor algorithm in which closely related sequences were merged to remove PCR and sequencing errors. V, D and J gene segments were assigned by aligning CDR3 sequences to IMGT reference sequences. For a sequence to be retained, a match of at least six nucleotides was required to both a V gene segment and a J gene segment. Rearrangements were called productive when the CDR3 lacked stop codons and stayed in frame with V and J; all others were non-productive. Following IMGT convention, CDR3 was defined as the stretch from the second conserved V-encoded cysteine to the conserved J-encoded phenylalanine. Sequences without an unambiguous match to a single V gene segment were excluded from the earlier analysis of almost 600 of the donors. An earlier analysis of roughly 590 of the donors called V segments functional above 56.7% productive rearrangements and segregating when the between-donor standard deviation exceeded 5%. A statistical classification framework was built to diagnose cytomegalovirus status from the catalog of TCR beta chain sequences. In a later analysis, TCR nucleotide sequences were compared against IMGT/GENE-DB human TR gene sequences so that V and J genes could be assigned. Using the TCRdist pipeline, a later analysis assigned CDR3 sequences along with most-parsimonious VDJ recombination scenarios. In a later analysis, every TCR beta chain was defined by the combination of its CDR3 amino acid sequence and its V-gene family, and reads without a unique V-gene family were dropped. To address suspected cross-contamination and a sequencing artifact, a later analysis removed 592 highly shared, low-generation-probability nucleotide sequences. In a later analysis, a clonal expansion index was calculated for each public chain from normalized within-repertoire ranks of inferred template counts. Generation probabilities in a later analysis came from a VDJ recombination model fitted to out-of-frame rearrangements, and those results were checked against IGoR. Hypergeometric tests were used in a later analysis to score TCR-TCR, TCR-HLA and TCR-CMV co-occurrence, with a repertoire-size bias correction applied to the TCR pairs. To estimate false discovery rates, a later analysis permuted the HLA or CMV assignments 20 times. A later analysis grouped co-occurring TCRs with DBSCAN, adding TCRdist sequence similarity when clustering within HLA-allele-positive subsets. Repertoires with fewer than 30,000 or more than 120,000 public chains were left out of co-occurrence clustering, as were about 5 repertoires with anomalous nucleotide sharing. The table comes from immuneACCESS by way of TCRdb, which keeps in-frame sequences with V and J called. Part of the clones is missing from these tables; in studies checked, under half for an unresolved V gene and the rest for unknown reasons. The D gene and trimming were derived from the DNA, and the V and J assignments and clone size from that table. The sample includes about 150,000 clones, with roughly 80% observed a single time. The ten largest make up about 5.6% of the sample.

The chain couples TRBV5-1 to TRBJ2-3; tentative D gene TRBD2, with 5 bases matching. The source is a man aged 25 to 40 in good health and CMV-seropositive. Material for sequencing was PBMCs. The encoded CDR3 is CASSLADYTDTQYF. The nucleotide sequence is TGCGCCAGCAGCTTAGCAGACTACACAGATACGCAGTATTTT.